This T cell receptor (beta chain) was profiled in a study of blood T cell repertoires in COVID-19. The V end lost 4 bases, the J end lost 4 bases, and 14 bases lay between the germline ends. Looked up from germline, CDR1 is MNHEY and CDR2 is SVGAGI. The CDR3 is 15 amino acids. Measured with immunoSEQ multiplex PCR; TCRdb has only the in-frame clones, and not every one. The sample has some 140,000 clones; approximately 80% are singletons. The source is an older woman with acute or convalescent COVID-19. The sample comprised peripheral blood. This chain joins TRBV6-5 and TRBJ1-3; D is uncertain. CDR3 amino acids: CASSLNSITGNTIYF. The CDR3 coding sequence is TGTGCCAGCAGTTTGAACAGCATTACCGGAAACACCATATATTTT.